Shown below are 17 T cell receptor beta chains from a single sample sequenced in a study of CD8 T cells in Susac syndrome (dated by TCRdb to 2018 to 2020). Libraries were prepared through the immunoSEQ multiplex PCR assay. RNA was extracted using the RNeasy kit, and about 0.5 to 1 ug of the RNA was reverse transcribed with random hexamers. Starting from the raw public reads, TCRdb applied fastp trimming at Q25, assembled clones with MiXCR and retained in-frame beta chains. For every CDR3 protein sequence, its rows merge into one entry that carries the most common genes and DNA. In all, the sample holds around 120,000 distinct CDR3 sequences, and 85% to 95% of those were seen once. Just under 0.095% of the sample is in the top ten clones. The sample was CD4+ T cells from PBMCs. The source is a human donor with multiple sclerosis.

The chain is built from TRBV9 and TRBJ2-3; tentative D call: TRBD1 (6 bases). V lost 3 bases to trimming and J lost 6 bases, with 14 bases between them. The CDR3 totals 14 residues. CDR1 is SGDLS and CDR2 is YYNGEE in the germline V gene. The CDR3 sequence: CASSAPGHGDTQYF. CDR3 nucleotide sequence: TGTGCCAGCAGCGCCCCGGGACATGGGGATACGCAGTATTTT.

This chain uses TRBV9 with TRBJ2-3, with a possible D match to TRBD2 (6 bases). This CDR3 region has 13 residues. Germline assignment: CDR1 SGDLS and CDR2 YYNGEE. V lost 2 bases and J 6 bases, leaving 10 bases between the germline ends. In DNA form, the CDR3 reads TGTGCCAGCAGCGTTGAGGGGAGGGATACGCAGTATTTT. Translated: CASSVEGRDTQYF. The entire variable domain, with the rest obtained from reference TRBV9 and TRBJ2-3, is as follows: DSGVTQTPKHLITATGQRVTLRCSPRSGDLSVYWYQQSLDQGLQFLIQYYNGEERAKGNILERFSAQQFPDLHSELNLSSLELGDSALYFCASSVEGRDTQYFGPGTRLTVL.

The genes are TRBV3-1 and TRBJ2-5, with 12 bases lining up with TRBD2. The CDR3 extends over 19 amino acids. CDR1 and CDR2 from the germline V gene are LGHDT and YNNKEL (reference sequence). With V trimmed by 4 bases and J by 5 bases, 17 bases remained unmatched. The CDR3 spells CASSLVFGLAGLKFETQYF. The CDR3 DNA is TGTGCCAGCAGCCTCGTATTCGGACTAGCGGGGTTAAAGTTCGAGACCCAGTACTTC.

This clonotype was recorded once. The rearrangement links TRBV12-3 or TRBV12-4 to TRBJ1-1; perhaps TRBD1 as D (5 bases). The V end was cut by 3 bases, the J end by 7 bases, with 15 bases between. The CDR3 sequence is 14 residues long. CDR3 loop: CASSLSGNAREAFF. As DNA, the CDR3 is TGTGCCAGCAGTTTGTCAGGGAACGCCCGTGAAGCTTTCTTT.

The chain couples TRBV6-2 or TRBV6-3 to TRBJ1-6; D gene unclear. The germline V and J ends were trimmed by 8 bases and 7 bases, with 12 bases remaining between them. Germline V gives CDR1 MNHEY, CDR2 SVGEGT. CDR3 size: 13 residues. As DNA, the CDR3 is TGTGCCAGCCAGCGGGATAGGAATTCACCCCTCCACTTT. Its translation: CASQRDRNSPLHF.

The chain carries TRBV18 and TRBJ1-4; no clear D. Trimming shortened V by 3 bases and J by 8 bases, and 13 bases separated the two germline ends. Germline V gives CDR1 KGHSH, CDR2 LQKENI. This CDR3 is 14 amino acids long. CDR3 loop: CASSPAGREEKLFF. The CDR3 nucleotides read TGTGCCAGCTCACCGGCAGGACGTGAGGAAAAACTGTTTTTT.

The CDR3 protein is CASNPGQGYEQYF. In DNA form, the CDR3 reads TGTGCCAGCAATCCGGGACAGGGTTACGAGCAGTACTTC. The chain links TRBV28 to TRBJ2-7; 9 bases line up with TRBD1. CDR1 and CDR2 (germline): MDHEN, SYDVKM. With 7 bases clipped from V and 4 bases from J, the junction kept 5 bases outside the gene matches. The CDR3 consists of 13 residues.

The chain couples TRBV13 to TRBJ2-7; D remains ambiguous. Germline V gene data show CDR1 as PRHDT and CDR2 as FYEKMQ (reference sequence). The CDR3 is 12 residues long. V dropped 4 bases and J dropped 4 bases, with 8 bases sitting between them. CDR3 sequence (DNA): TGTGCCAGCAGCTACCTCTTATACGAGCAGTACTTC. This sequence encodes CASSYLLYEQYF.

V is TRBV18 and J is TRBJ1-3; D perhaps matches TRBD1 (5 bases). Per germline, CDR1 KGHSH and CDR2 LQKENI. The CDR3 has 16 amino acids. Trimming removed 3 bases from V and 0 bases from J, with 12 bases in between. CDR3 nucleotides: TGTGCCAGCTCACCTTCTCTAGGGGTCTCTGGAAACACCATATATTTT. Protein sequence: CASSPSLGVSGNTIYF.

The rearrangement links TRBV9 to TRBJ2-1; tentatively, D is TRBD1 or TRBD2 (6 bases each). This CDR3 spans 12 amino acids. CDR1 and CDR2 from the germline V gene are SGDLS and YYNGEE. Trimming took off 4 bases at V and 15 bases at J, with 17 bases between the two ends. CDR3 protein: CASSLRGGLLFF. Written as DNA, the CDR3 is TGTGCCAGCAGCCTCCGAGGGGGACTTCTGTTCTTC.

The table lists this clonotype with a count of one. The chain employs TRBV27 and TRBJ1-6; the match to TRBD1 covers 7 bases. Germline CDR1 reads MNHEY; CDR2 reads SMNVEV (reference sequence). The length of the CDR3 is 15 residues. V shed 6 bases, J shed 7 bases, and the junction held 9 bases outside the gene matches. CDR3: CASRWQGEINSPLHF. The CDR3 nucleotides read TGTGCCAGCAGGTGGCAGGGGGAGATCAATTCACCCCTCCACTTT.

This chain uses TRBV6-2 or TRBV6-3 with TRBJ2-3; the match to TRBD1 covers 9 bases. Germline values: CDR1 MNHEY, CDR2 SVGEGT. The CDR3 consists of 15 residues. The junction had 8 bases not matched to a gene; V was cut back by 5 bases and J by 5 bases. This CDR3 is CASSDTGGAEDTQYF. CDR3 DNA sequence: TGTGCCAGCAGTGATACAGGGGGCGCAGAAGATACGCAGTATTTT.

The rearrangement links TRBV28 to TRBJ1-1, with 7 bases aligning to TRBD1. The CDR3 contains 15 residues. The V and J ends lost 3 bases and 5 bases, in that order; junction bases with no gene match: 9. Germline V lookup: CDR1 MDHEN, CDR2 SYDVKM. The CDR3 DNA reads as TGTGCCAGCAGTTTCCTAGGGGGCGTAGGAACTGAAGCTTTCTTT. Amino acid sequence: CASSFLGGVGTEAFF.

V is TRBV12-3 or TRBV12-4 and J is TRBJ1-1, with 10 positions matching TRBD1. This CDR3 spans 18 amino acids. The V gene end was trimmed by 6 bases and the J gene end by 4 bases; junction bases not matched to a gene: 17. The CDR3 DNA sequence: TGTGCCAGCAGCCCAAATGCGTGGGACAGGGGAGGGTTCACTGAAGCTTTCTTT. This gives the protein CASSPNAWDRGGFTEAFF.

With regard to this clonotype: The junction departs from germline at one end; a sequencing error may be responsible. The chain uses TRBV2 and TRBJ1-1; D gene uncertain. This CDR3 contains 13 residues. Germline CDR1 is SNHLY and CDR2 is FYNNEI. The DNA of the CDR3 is TGTGCCACCAGTAAAGAAGGGAGCACTGAAGCTTTCTTT. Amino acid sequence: CATSKEGSTEAFF.

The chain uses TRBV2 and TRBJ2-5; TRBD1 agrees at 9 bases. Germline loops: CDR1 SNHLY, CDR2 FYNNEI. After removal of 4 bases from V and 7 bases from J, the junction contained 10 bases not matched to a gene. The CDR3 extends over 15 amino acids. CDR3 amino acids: CASSGETGGGGTQYF. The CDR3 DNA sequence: TGTGCCAGCAGTGGGGAAACAGGGGGCGGAGGGACCCAGTACTTC.

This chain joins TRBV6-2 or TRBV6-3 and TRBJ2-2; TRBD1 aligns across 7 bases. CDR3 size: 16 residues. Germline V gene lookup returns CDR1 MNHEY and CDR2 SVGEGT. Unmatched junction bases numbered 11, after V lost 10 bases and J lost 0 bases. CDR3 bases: TGTGCCACCCCCTTAAATGACAGGGCGAACACCGGGGAGCTGTTTTTT. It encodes CATPLNDRANTGELFF.